What follows describes a single T cell receptor beta chain. Sequencing was performed with immunoSEQ multiplex PCR; in TCRdb, only in-frame clones are kept and a portion is missing. In the table there are 150,000 to 200,000 clones, roughly 78% of which are singletons. This record comes from a study of blood T cell repertoires in COVID-19. After removal of 7 bases from V and 0 bases from J, the junction contained 16 bases not matched to a gene. Germline CDR1 reads SGHRS; CDR2 reads YFSETQ. The CDR3 consists of 18 residues. The chain links TRBV5-1 to TRBJ1-2; 9 nucleotides align to TRBD1. This TCR came from a man in his 70s with active or convalescent COVID-19. The sample comprised peripheral blood. The CDR3 region has the DNA TGCGCCAGCTCTTTCTCCGGGACAGGGTCTCCTACTAACTATGGCTACACCTTC. It is translated as CASSFSGTGSPTNYGYTF.